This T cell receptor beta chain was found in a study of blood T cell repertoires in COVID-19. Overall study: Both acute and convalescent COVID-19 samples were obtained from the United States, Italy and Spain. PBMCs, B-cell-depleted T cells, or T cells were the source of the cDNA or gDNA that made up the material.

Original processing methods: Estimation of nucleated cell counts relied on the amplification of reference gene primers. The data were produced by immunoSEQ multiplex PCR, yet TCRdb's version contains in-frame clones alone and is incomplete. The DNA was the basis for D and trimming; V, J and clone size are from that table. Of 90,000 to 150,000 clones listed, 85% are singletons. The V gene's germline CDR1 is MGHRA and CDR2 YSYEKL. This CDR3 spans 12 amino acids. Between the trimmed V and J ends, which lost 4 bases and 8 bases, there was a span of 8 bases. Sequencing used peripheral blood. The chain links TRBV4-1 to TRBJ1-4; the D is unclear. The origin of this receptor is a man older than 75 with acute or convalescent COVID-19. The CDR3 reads CASSLPGEKLFF. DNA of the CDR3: TGCGCCAGCAGCCTCCCAGGAGAAAAACTGTTTTTT.